The 13 T cell receptor beta chains listed next were all sequenced from one sample in a study of shared clonotypes between healthy human individuals. Measured with immunoSEQ multiplex PCR; TCRdb has only the in-frame clones, and not every one. The table records approximately 2.5 million clones, 93% of them present only once. Source material: naive CD4+ T cells from PBMCs. Described subset: CD45RA+ positively selected. All receptors come from a man aged 18 to 30 in good health. Some clones in this sample may be carry-over from other donors' samples.

The genes are TRBV28 and TRBJ2-7; the match to TRBD1 covers 7 bases. This CDR3 comprises 16 residues. Germline CDR1 is MDHEN and CDR2 is SYDVKM. V lost 4 bases to trimming and J lost 9 bases; unmatched junction nucleotides: 18. The CDR3 reads CASSSPRQGSVTAQYF. The DNA of the CDR3 is TGTGCCAGCAGTTCCCCGCGACAGGGTTCGGTAACCGCGCAGTACTTC.

This clone was seen a single time. This chain joins TRBV28 and TRBJ1-2; TRBD1 might be the D (5 bases). Between the trimmed V and J ends, which lost 7 bases and 4 bases, there was a span of 25 bases. Per the germline V gene, CDR1 is MDHEN and CDR2 is SYDVKM. The CDR3 totals 17 residues. CDR3 in amino acids: CASTTSVWGAMPYGYTF. As DNA, the CDR3 is TGTGCCAGCACCACAAGCGTCTGGGGCGCCATGCCCTATGGCTACACCTTC.

V and J are TRBV9 and TRBJ1-2; 7 bases are a match to TRBD1. Germline-derived CDR1 and CDR2 are SGDLS and YYNGEE. This CDR3 is 12 amino acids long. Trimming cost V 4 bases and J 5 bases; bases outside gene matches: 2. The CDR3 protein is CASSSQGYGYTF. CDR3 coding DNA: TGTGCCAGCAGCTCACAGGGGTATGGCTACACCTTC.

This chain joins TRBV10-2 and TRBJ2-7; D is possibly TRBD1 (8 bases). The germline V gene encodes CDR1 WSHSY and CDR2 SAAADI. This CDR3 spans 13 amino acids. V lost 4 bases to trimming and J lost 9 bases, with 16 bases between them. The DNA for the CDR3 is TGCGCCAGCAGTGGACAGGGGACTACGAGGCAGTACTTC. Protein: CASSGQGTTRQYF.

This sequence joins TRBV27 and TRBJ1-1; tentatively, D is TRBD1 (5 bases). The CDR3 totals 17 residues. V was trimmed by 7 bases and J by 0 bases, leaving 21 bases between them. Germline V CDR1 and CDR2: MNHEY, SMNVEV (reference sequence). The CDR3 spells CASTPDTRTSMNTEAFF. As DNA, the CDR3 is TGTGCCAGCACCCCGGACACCCGGACTTCCATGAACACTGAAGCTTTCTTT.

The V and J genes are TRBV7-8 and TRBJ2-1, with D possibly being TRBD1 (7 bases). The CDR3 sequence is 16 residues long. Trimming took off 5 bases at V and 8 bases at J, with 22 bases between the two ends. Germline V gene sequence: CDR1 SGHVS, CDR2 FQNEAQ. The CDR3 spells CASSLGGTAPDDEQFF. CDR3 coding DNA: TGTGCCAGCAGCCTAGGGGGGACAGCCCCAGACGATGAGCAGTTCTTC.

V is TRBV5-1 and J is TRBJ1-2; D gene unclear. The CDR3 spans 13 residues. The V gene's germline CDR1 is SGHRS and CDR2 YFSETQ. The V end was cut by 4 bases, the J end by 4 bases, with 11 bases between. The CDR3 bases are TGCGCCAGCAGCCAGGACGGGGTCTATGGCTACACCTTC. The encoded protein is CASSQDGVYGYTF.

This clone was seen just once. The J gene is TRBJ2-1, the V gene TRBV11-1; weak D call: TRBD2 (5 bases). CDR1 SGHAT and CDR2 FQDESV come from the germline V gene (reference sequence). This CDR3 contains 16 residues. V was cut by 2 bases and J by 0 bases, with 11 bases left in between. The CDR3 spells CASSLWVGDSYNEQFF. For the CDR3, the DNA is TGTGCCAGCAGCTTATGGGTGGGAGACTCCTACAATGAGCAGTTCTTC.

J is TRBJ2-7 and V is TRBV10-2, with 8 bases matching TRBD2. V lost 4 bases, J lost 4 bases, and 6 bases stayed unmatched. Germline CDR1 is WSHSY and CDR2 is SAAADI. This CDR3 has 14 amino acids. The CDR3 DNA reads TGCGCCAGCAGTGCCGGGAGGGCCGGGTACGAGCAGTACTTC. Amino acids: CASSAGRAGYEQYF.

This chain links TRBV7-3 with TRBJ2-5; perhaps TRBD2 as D (6 bases). The V gene lost 5 bases and the J gene lost 7 bases, with 17 bases spanning the gap. There are 14 residues in the CDR3. Germline assignment: CDR1 SGHTA and CDR2 FQGTGA. CDR3 in DNA: TGTGCCAGCAGCGCCAGCGGGTGGGAAGGGACCCAGTACTTC. It codes for CASSASGWEGTQYF.

The rearrangement links TRBV10-2 to TRBJ2-3, with a possible D match to TRBD2 (6 bases). The CDR3 has 14 residues. Trimming shortened V by 6 bases and J by 0 bases, and 10 bases separated the two germline ends. Germline V lookup: CDR1 WSHSY, CDR2 SAAADI. The CDR3 spells CASRLGLSTDTQYF. The CDR3 nucleotides read TGCGCCAGCAGGTTGGGACTCAGCACAGATACGCAGTATTTT.

This clone was found once. The chain couples TRBV5-6 to TRBJ1-2, with 10 positions matching TRBD1. After removal of 4 bases from V and 5 bases from J, the junction contained 20 bases not matched to a gene. Germline CDR1 is SGHDT and CDR2 is YYEEEE. The CDR3 totals 19 residues. The CDR3 loop is CASSPTPGTGEKGRYGYTF. The CDR3 region has the DNA TGTGCCAGCAGCCCAACGCCCGGGACAGGGGAAAAAGGGCGATATGGCTACACCTTC.

The chain uses TRBV5-6 and TRBJ2-5; D is unclear. Deletions cut 0 bases from V and 4 bases from J, with 10 bases between. From germline, CDR1 is SGHDT and CDR2 YYEEEE. The CDR3 is 14 residues long. CDR3 DNA sequence: TGTGCCAGCAGCTTGGATGAGAGGTCAGAGACCCAGTACTTC. As protein: CASSLDERSETQYF. The complete variable domain, with remaining parts taken from reference TRBV5-6 and TRBJ2-5, reads DAGVTQSPTHLIKTRGQQVTLRCSPKSGHDTVSWYQQALGQGPQFIFQYYEEEERQRGNFPDRFSGHQFPNYSSELNVNALLLGDSALYLCASSLDERSETQYFGPGTRLLVL.